The 8 T cell receptor beta chains below all came from one sample that was sequenced in a study of T cells after yellow fever vaccination. Using its own MiXCR run on the 5' RACE reads, TCRdb lists one record per CDR3 protein. The sample has around 88,000 distinct CDR3 sequences, about an eighth seen once; the top ten hold roughly 25%. Sample: CD8+ T cells not binding an NS4B(214-222) dextramer, sorted from PBMCs, taken roughly 20 days after the first yellow fever vaccination. The receptor set was obtained from a man in his late teens or twenties who received the YFV17D yellow fever vaccine.

The rearrangement joins TRBV5-1 to TRBJ1-4; D gene unclear. From germline, CDR1 is SGHRS and CDR2 YFSETQ. The CDR3 totals 14 residues. Trimming left V 1 base short and J 5 bases short, with 9 bases between. The CDR3, as DNA: TGCGCCAGCAGCTTGTGGGCAGAGAATGAAAAACTGTTTTTT. It is translated as CASSLWAENEKLFF.

This clonotype was found a few times. The genes are TRBV9 and TRBJ1-1; weak D call: TRBD1 (6 bases). This CDR3 comprises 15 residues. V was trimmed by 4 bases and J by 4 bases, leaving 17 bases between them. Germline CDR1 is SGDLS and CDR2 is YYNGEE. CDR3: CASSPRSGGTTEAFF. CDR3 nucleotides: TGTGCCAGCAGCCCCCGGAGCGGGGGCACCACTGAAGCTTTCTTT. The whole variable domain, filled in from reference TRBV9 and TRBJ1-1, reads DSGVTQTPKHLITATGQRVTLRCSPRSGDLSVYWYQQSLDQGLQFLIQYYNGEERAKGNILERFSAQQFPDLHSELNLSSLELGDSALYFCASSPRSGGTTEAFFGQGTRLTVV.

This clonotype was counted a few times. The chain uses TRBV11-2 and TRBJ1-1; D not certain. CDR3 size: 13 residues. The germline V gene has CDR1 SGHAT and CDR2 FQNNGV. With 2 bases removed from V and 6 bases from J, the gap between germline ends came to 10 bases. The DNA for the CDR3 is TGTGCCAGCAGCTTAATTGGTAAGGCTGAAGCTTTCTTT. Amino acid sequence: CASSLIGKAEAFF. The variable domain in full, with the rest retrieved from reference TRBV11-2 and TRBJ1-1, is EAGVAQSPRYKIIEKRQSVAFWCNPISGHATLYWYQQILGQGPKLLIQFQNNGVVDDSQLPKDRFSAERLKGVDSTLKIQPAKLEDSAVYLCASSLIGKAEAFFGQGTRLTVV.

The gene calls are TRBV6-6 and TRBJ2-1; TRBD2 might be the D (6 bases). Germline V CDR1 and CDR2: MNHNY, SVGAGI (reference sequence). The CDR3 runs 10 residues. Trimming removed 5 bases from V and 12 bases from J, with 8 bases in between. The CDR3 loop reads CASSEGGQFF. The CDR3 nucleotides read TGTGCCAGCAGTGAGGGAGGGCAGTTCTTC.

This clonotype appeared a few times. The chain joins TRBV6-1 to TRBJ2-7; D is perhaps TRBD1 (6 bases). Germline assignment: CDR1 MNHNS and CDR2 SASEGT. Trimming took 8 bases from V and 3 from J, leaving 23 bases between them. The CDR3 extends over 16 amino acids. The CDR3 DNA follows: TGTGCCAGCGAGGGGGTGGGGCCAGGGATGATCTACGAGCAGTACTTC. As protein: CASEGVGPGMIYEQYF.

This clonotype was detected a few times. The chain recombines TRBV4-1 with TRBJ1-1; no firm D call. The germline V and J ends were trimmed by 2 bases and 0 bases, with 7 bases remaining between them. The CDR3 length is 14 residues. Germline V gives CDR1 MGHRA, CDR2 YSYEKL. The CDR3 bases are TGCGCCAGCAGCCAACGACTTATGAACACTGAAGCTTTCTTT. Protein product: CASSQRLMNTEAFF.

This clonotype has just a few counts. V gene TRBV10-2 combines with J gene TRBJ1-3; D remains unclear. The CDR3 is 13 residues long. Deletions cut 8 bases from V and 0 bases from J, with 8 bases between. Germline V gene lookup returns CDR1 WSHSY and CDR2 SAAADI. Written as DNA, the CDR3 is TGCGCCAGCGGTATATTCTCTGGAAACACCATATATTTT. This gives the protein CASGIFSGNTIYF.

The V call is TRBV18, the J call TRBJ2-1; TRBD2 agrees at 9 bases. This CDR3 has 18 amino acids. Germline assignment: CDR1 KGHSH and CDR2 LQKENI. J was trimmed by 5 bases and V by 3 bases; bases with no gene match: 14. CDR3 residues: CASSPQFAAGGPNNEQFF. The CDR3 DNA sequence: TGTGCCAGCTCACCCCAATTCGCAGCGGGGGGACCAAACAATGAGCAGTTCTTC.